The clone carrying this T cell receptor (beta chain) was counted ten times or more. The read ends 3 residues shy of where the CDR3 ends; the end is completed using the germline J gene. This sample is part of a study of T cell clonality in common variable immunodeficiency. Data came from immunoSEQ multiplex PCR; TCRdb stores just in-frame clones and leaves some out. In total the sample includes about 35,000 clones, none of them seen once. Caucasian heritage predominated among both patients and controls. CDR1 is DFQATT, CDR2 SNEGSKA, per germline (reference sequence). V lost 5 bases to trimming and J lost 5 bases; unmatched junction nucleotides: 8. The CDR3 length is 13 residues.

Sequenced input: peripheral blood mononuclear cells. V usage is TRBV20-1 and J usage is TRBJ2-5; 7 bases line up with TRBD2. This clonotype was sampled from a person aged 18 to 75 in good health. Here the CDR3 reads CSAEGLVRETQYF. Partial CDR3 DNA: TGCAGTGCTGAAGGACTAGTCCGGGAGACC.